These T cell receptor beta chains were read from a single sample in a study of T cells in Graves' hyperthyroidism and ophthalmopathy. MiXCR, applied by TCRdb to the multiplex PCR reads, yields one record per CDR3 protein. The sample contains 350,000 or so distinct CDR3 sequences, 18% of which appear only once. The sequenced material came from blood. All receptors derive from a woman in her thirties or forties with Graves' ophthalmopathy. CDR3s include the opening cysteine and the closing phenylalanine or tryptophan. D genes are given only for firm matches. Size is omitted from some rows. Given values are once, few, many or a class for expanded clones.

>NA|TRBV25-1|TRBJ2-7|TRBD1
TGTGCCAGCAGCTACAGGGGGGTCGAGCAGTACTTC
CASSYRGVEQYF
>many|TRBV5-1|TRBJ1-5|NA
TGCGCCAGCAGTAAGGGGGACCCCAATCAGCCCCAGCATTTT
CASSKGDPNQPQHF
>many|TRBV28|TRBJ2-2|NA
TGTGCCAGCAGTTTATACTCCGATGGGGAGCTGTTTTTT
CASSLYSDGELFF
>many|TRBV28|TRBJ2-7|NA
TGTGCCAGCAGGGGTTTCGAGCAGTACTTC
CASRGFEQYF
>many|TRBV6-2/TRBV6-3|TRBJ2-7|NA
TGTGCCAGCTCAGGAGGGGGTATTTACGAGCAGTACTTC
CASSGGGIYEQYF
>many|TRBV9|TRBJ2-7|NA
TGTGCCAGCAGCCCCGAGTGGCTTTCCTACGAGCAGCACTTC
CASSPEWLSYEQHF
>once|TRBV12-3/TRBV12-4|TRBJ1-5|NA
TGTGCCAGCAGTTTCGCTCTCGCTGCCAATCAGCCCCAGCGTTTT
CASSFALAANQPQRF
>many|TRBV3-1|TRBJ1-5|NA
TGTGCCAGCAGTTGGGAGTATAGCAATCAGCCCCAGCATTTT
CASSWEYSNQPQHF
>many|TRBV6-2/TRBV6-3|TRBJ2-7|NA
TGTGCCAGCAGTTACTCCCACAATCCCTACGAGCAGTACTTC
CASSYSHNPYEQYF
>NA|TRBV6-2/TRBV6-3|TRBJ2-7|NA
TGTGCCAGCAGTTACACCGAGGGAACCTACGAGCAGTACTTC
CASSYTEGTYEQYF
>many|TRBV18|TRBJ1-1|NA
TGTGCCAGCTCACCCCCTTTCCCTGGGGACACTGAAGCTTTCTTT
CASSPPFPGDTEAFF
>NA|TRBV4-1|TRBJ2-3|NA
TGCGCCAGCAGCCAAGTACCGGCCCAACCTAACACAGATACGCAGTATTTT
CASSQVPAQPNTDTQYF
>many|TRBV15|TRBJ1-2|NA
TGTGCCACCAGCAGAGATTTTACAGTAACTATCGGCTACACCTTC
CATSRDFTVTIGYTF
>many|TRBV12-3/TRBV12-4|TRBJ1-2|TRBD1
TGTGCCAGCAGTTTAATAACAGGGGAAGGCTACACCTTC
CASSLITGEGYTF
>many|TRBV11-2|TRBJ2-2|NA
TGTGCCAGCAGCATCAGGGTCACCGGGGAGCTGTTTTTT
CASSIRVTGELFF
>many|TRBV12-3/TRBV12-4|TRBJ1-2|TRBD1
TGTGCCAGCAGGGCCGCGGACAGGCTCTACACCTTC
CASRAADRLYTF
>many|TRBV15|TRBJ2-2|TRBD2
TGTGCCACCAGCAGTGCTGGCGGGGCCTGGACTAGCGGGAGAGCCGGGGAGCTGTTTTTT
CATSSAGGAWTSGRAGELFF
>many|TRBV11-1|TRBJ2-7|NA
TGTGCCAGCAGCTTAGGGGACAAATACGAGCAGTACTTC
CASSLGDKYEQYF
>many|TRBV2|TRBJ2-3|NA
TGTGCCAGCAGGAGAGGGGATACGCAGTATTTT
CASRRGDTQYF
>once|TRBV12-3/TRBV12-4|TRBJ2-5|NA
TGTGCCAGCGGGGGGACGGAGACCCAGTACTTC
CASGGTETQYF
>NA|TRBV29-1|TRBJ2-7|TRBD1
TGCAGCGTTGCTACCGGGACAGACTACTACGAGCAGTACTTC
CSVATGTDYYEQYF
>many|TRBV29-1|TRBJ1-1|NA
TGCAGCGTTGAGAGGCAGGGGTACACTGAAGCTTTCTTT
CSVERQGYTEAFF
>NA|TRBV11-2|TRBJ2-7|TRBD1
TGTGCCAGCAGCTTAGATCTGGACAGGGTCTACGAGCAGTACTTC
CASSLDLDRVYEQYF
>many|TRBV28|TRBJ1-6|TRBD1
TGTGCCAGCACTACCGGGACAGGGAATTCACCCCTCCACTTT
CASTTGTGNSPLHF
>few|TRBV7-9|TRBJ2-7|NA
TGTGCCAGCCGACTGACGGGACCCTACGAGCAGTACTTC
CASRLTGPYEQYF
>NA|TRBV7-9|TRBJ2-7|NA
TGTGCCAGCAGCTTAGTATACGGGAGCGAGCAGTACTTC
CASSLVYGSEQYF
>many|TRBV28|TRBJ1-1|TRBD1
TGTGCCAGCAGTTATTCAGGGGGTTCCATGAACACTGAAGCTTTCTTT
CASSYSGGSMNTEAFF
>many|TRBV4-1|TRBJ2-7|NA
TGCGCCAGCAGCCAAGAGGGCTCTAGCCGAATCTACGAGCAGTACTTC
CASSQEGSSRIYEQYF
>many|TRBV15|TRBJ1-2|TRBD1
TGTGCCACCAGCAGAGATCAGGGGACAGCATATGGCTACACCTTC
CATSRDQGTAYGYTF
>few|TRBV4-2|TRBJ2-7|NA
TGTGCCAGCAGCCAAGATTTGGCGGATCAGCAGTACTTC
CASSQDLADQQYF
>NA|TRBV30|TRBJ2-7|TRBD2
TGTGCCTGGGCAGGGTGGACGGCACGACTAGCGGGAGCCTCGGACGAGCAGTACTTC
CAWAGWTARLAGASDEQYF
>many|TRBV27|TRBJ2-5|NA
TGTGCCATTTTCGACGAAGGAATTCGGACCCAGTACTTC
CAIFDEGIRTQYF
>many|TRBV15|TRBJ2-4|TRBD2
TGTGCCACCAGTACTTATAGCGGGTCTAAAAACATTCAGTACTTC
CATSTYSGSKNIQYF